The subject of this entry is one T cell receptor beta chain. Germline CDR1 is SGHRS and CDR2 is YFSETQ. CDR3 length: 16 amino acids. Trimming pared 3 bases from V and 9 bases from J, leaving 25 bases between. The entry originates in a study of blood T cell repertoires in COVID-19. As processed by the authors: Using reference gene primer amplification, nucleated cell counts were estimated. Data came from immunoSEQ multiplex PCR; TCRdb stores just in-frame clones and leaves some out. V, J and clone size are those of that table, while D and trimming were read from the DNA. The data show approximately 260,000 clones, less than 85% seen once.

The source material was peripheral blood. The sequence derives from a man aged 55 to 70 who had recovered from COVID-19. The chain employs TRBV5-1 and TRBJ2-7; possible D gene TRBD2, 5 bases. CDR3 protein: CASSSAPTGTLRGQYF. CDR3 coding DNA: TGCGCCAGCAGCTCTGCTCCGACGGGAACCCTACGAGGGCAGTACTTC.